The next 26 T cell receptor beta chains were all read from a single sample in a study of regulatory T cells in long-lasting Graves disease. Researchers made TCR beta libraries by using iRepertoire HTBI primers and running Arm-PCR on CDR3 regions. In TCRdb, the multiplex PCR reads were re-called with MiXCR into one record per CDR3 protein. The sample has around 400,000 distinct CDR3 sequences; 15% are singletons. The time point here: newly diagnosed GD, antithyroid drugs for less than 3 months. PBMC RNA was the source of the TCR library. The data also belong to a second study, concerning T cells in Graves' hyperthyroidism and ophthalmopathy.

The sequenced sample was peripheral blood mononuclear cells (PBMCs), obtained at new diagnosis, from a patient treated with antithyroid drugs. The source of these receptors is a woman in her forties with Graves disease.

This clonotype has a count of ten or more. The chain is built from TRBV15 and TRBJ1-1, with D possibly matching TRBD1 (6 bases). The germline CDR1 and CDR2 sequences are LNHNV and YYDKDF (reference sequence). V lost 0 bases and J 0 bases, leaving 17 bases between the germline ends. The CDR3 loop spans 18 amino acids. CDR3 residues: CATSRESTRGGLNTEAFF. The CDR3 region has the DNA TGTGCCACCAGCAGAGAGTCGACTAGGGGGGGCTTGAACACTGAAGCTTTCTTT.

This clonotype was detected many times. The CDR3 sequence: CSALPTSYQETQYF. In DNA, the CDR3 is TGCAGTGCACTACCGACTAGTTATCAAGAGACCCAGTACTTC. V gene TRBV20-1 combines with J gene TRBJ2-5, with D possibly matching TRBD2 (6 bases). The germline V gene encodes CDR1 DFQATT and CDR2 SNEGSKA (reference sequence). CDR3 length equals 14 residues. V lost 6 bases, J lost 2 bases, and 16 bases lay in between.

This clonotype was picked up many times. The chain joins TRBV29-1 to TRBJ2-1, with no clear D. V lost 0 bases and J 10 bases, leaving 7 bases between the germline ends. CDR1 and CDR2 from the germline V gene are SQVTM and ANQGSEA. This CDR3 contains 11 residues. The CDR3 nucleotides are TGCAGCGTTGAAGAGGGTAACGAGCAGTTCTTC. The encoded protein is CSVEEGNEQFF.

This clonotype has ten or more counts. Here the CDR3 reads CASSYSLGSSYEQYF. Written as DNA, the CDR3 is TGTGCCAGCAGTTACTCACTAGGGAGCTCCTACGAGCAGTACTTC. The rearrangement joins TRBV6-5 to TRBJ2-7; a possible D gene is TRBD2 (5 bases). V was shortened by 0 bases and J by 0 bases, with 9 bases between the two germline ends. Germline assignment: CDR1 MNHEY and CDR2 SVGAGI. The length of the CDR3 is 15 residues.

The chain has TRBV7-9 and TRBJ1-1; D remains ambiguous. This CDR3 comprises 12 residues. Trimming cost V 3 bases and J 4 bases, with 6 bases left between them. CDR1 and CDR2 (germline): SEHNR, FQNEAQ (reference sequence). CDR3 loop: CASSFPATEAFF. The CDR3 DNA reads TGTGCCAGCAGCTTCCCAGCCACTGAAGCTTTCTTT. Combining the CDR3 with reference TRBV7-9 and TRBJ1-1 gives the whole variable domain DTGVSQNPRHKITKRGQNVTFRCDPISEHNRLYWYRQTLGQGPEFLTYFQNEAQLEKSRLLSDRFSAERPKGSFSTLEIQRTEQGDSAMYLCASSFPATEAFFGQGTRLTVV.

CDR3 sequence reads: CASFAYSYNEQFF. DNA of the CDR3: TGTGCCAGCTTTGCCTACTCCTACAATGAGCAGTTCTTC. This sequence joins TRBV7-9 and TRBJ2-1; no reliable D call. V was cut by 8 bases and J by 0 bases, with 8 bases left in between. The CDR3 consists of 13 residues. CDR1 and CDR2 from the germline V gene are SEHNR and FQNEAQ (reference sequence). The whole variable domain, filled in from reference TRBV7-9 and TRBJ2-1, reads DTGVSQNPRHKITKRGQNVTFRCDPISEHNRLYWYRQTLGQGPEFLTYFQNEAQLEKSRLLSDRFSAERPKGSFSTLEIQRTEQGDSAMYLCASFAYSYNEQFFGPGTRLTVL.

This clonotype occurred many times. V gene TRBV12-3 or TRBV12-4 combines with J gene TRBJ2-1, with 10 bases that match TRBD2. This CDR3 contains 15 residues. Unmatched junction bases numbered 4, after V lost 5 bases and J lost 3 bases. CDR3 sequence (DNA): TGTGCCAGCAGTCCTGGGACTAGCGTCTACAATGAGCAGTTCTTC. Translated: CASSPGTSVYNEQFF.

Ten or more counts support this clonotype. This chain connects TRBV5-1 to TRBJ2-1; no reliable D call. The V end lost 4 bases, the J end lost 6 bases, and 11 bases lay between the germline ends. Germline V gene data show CDR1 as SGHRS and CDR2 as YFSETQ. This CDR3 region has 13 residues. The CDR3 bases are TGCGCCAGCAGCACGTCGACACTCAATGAGCAGTTCTTC. It encodes CASSTSTLNEQFF.

This clonotype was counted only a few times. V gene TRBV29-1 combines with J gene TRBJ1-2; D remains unclear. CDR3 length equals 12 residues. Trimming removed 4 bases at V and 2 bases at J, with 8 bases between. CDR1 and CDR2 (germline): SQVTM, ANQGSEA. The CDR3 reads CSVGGANYGYTF. DNA for the CDR3: TGCAGCGTTGGGGGAGCGAACTATGGCTACACCTTC.

This clonotype came up many times. The chain couples TRBV5-1 to TRBJ2-3; the D gene is possibly TRBD1 (6 bases). V was clipped by 2 bases and J by 4 bases, with 11 bases between them. Germline-derived CDR1 and CDR2 are SGHRS and YFSETQ. The CDR3 runs 14 residues. The CDR3 loop is CASSLQQGSDTQYF. CDR3 coding DNA: TGCGCCAGCAGCTTACAACAGGGTTCAGATACGCAGTATTTT.

The CDR3 protein is CAISGDRGNYGYTF. CDR3 coding DNA: TGTGCCATCAGCGGAGACAGGGGCAACTATGGCTACACCTTC. The chain recombines TRBV10-3 with TRBJ1-2; 8 bases match TRBD1. Trimming took 6 bases from V and 2 from J; bases not matched to a gene: 5. The CDR3 has 14 amino acids. Germline CDR1 and CDR2: ENHRY and SYGVKD.

The rearrangement links TRBV4-1 to TRBJ2-1; the match to TRBD2 covers 13 bases. CDR1 and CDR2 (germline): MGHRA, YSYEKL. The V segment lost 1 base and the J segment 9 bases; nucleotides outside the gene matches: 9. The CDR3 consists of 17 residues. CDR3 DNA: TGCGCCAGCAGCCAAGCTCGACTAGCGGGAGGCGACGCTGAGCAGTTCTTC. Translating gives CASSQARLAGGDAEQFF.

There are many counts of this clonotype. The chain joins TRBV7-2 to TRBJ2-3; tentatively, D is TRBD1 or TRBD2 (5 bases each). This CDR3 has 15 residues. Trimming cost V 1 base and J 3 bases, with 11 bases left between them. Germline CDR1 reads SGHTA; CDR2 reads FQGNSA. Here the CDR3 reads CASSLVGGVTDTQYF. CDR3 sequence (DNA): TGTGCCAGCAGCTTAGTTGGGGGAGTGACAGATACGCAGTATTTT.

The chain uses TRBV11-2 and TRBJ2-7; 8 bases align to TRBD2. This CDR3 has 15 residues. Germline CDR1 reads SGHAT; CDR2 reads FQNNGV. Unmatched junction bases numbered 10, after V lost 3 bases and J lost 6 bases. DNA for the CDR3: TGTGCCAGCAGCTTCGGGGTCGGGAGGGCCGTCGAGCAGTACTTC. Translation: CASSFGVGRAVEQYF.

This clonotype was picked up one time. Because the CDR3's place on the DNA is in doubt, the DNA is left out and the CDR3 is given as listed by TCRdb. The chain is built from TRBV7-2 and TRBJ2-7; the table's D call of TRBD2 was not tested on the DNA. The CDR3 numbers 22 amino acids, ends counted. CDR1 SGHTA and CDR2 FQGNSA come from the germline V gene. The CDR3 spells CASSFYICSASPLSGGSYEQYF.

The rearrangement joins TRBV12-3 or TRBV12-4 to TRBJ2-2, with TRBD2 matching 8 bases. CDR3 size: 16 residues. V lost 5 bases to trimming and J lost 2 bases; unmatched junction nucleotides: 7. The CDR3: CASSLTGGVNTGELFF. In DNA, the CDR3 is TGTGCCAGCAGTCTAACGGGGGGGGTCAACACCGGGGAGCTGTTTTTT.

On this clonotype itself: A much larger clone lies a single base off, so this may be a read error. The chain links TRBV29-1 to TRBJ1-1; D not resolved. V gave up 6 bases and J gave up 0 bases, with 14 bases separating them. Germline CDR1 is SQVTM and CDR2 is ANQGSEA. This CDR3 region has 14 residues. CDR3 nucleotide sequence: TGCAGCGTCCCTGCGCGGGGATTGAACACTGAAGCTTTCTTT. Translating gives CSVPARGLNTEAFF.

This clonotype was found many times. The chain employs TRBV15 and TRBJ2-7, with D tentatively TRBD1 (5 bases). Per the germline V gene, CDR1 is LNHNV and CDR2 is YYDKDF (reference sequence). The V end lost 4 bases, the J end lost 3 bases, and 19 bases lay between the germline ends. This CDR3 region has 16 residues. The CDR3 is CATSNRTRPRYYEQYF. CDR3 coding DNA: TGTGCCACCAGCAATCGGACAAGACCCCGATACTACGAGCAGTACTTC.

The sample holds many counts of this clonotype. J is TRBJ2-3 and V is TRBV20-1; D assignment may be TRBD1 or TRBD2 (6 bases each). The CDR3 is 15 amino acids. From germline, CDR1 is DFQATT and CDR2 SNEGSKA (reference sequence). Deletions cut 6 bases from V and 3 bases from J, with 19 bases between. The CDR3: CSALKGGSGTDTQYF. The DNA for the CDR3 is TGCAGTGCCCTAAAAGGGGGGAGTGGTACAGATACGCAGTATTTT.

This clonotype was found a few times. CDR3 coding DNA: TGTGCCAGCAGTTCTGGGACAGGGAGCTCCTACGAGCAGTACTTC. It codes for CASSSGTGSSYEQYF. The V gene is TRBV6-5, the J gene TRBJ2-7; 9 bases match TRBD1. The V and J ends lost 4 bases and 0 bases, in that order; junction bases with no gene match: 4. The CDR3 length is 15 residues. CDR1 MNHEY and CDR2 SVGAGI come from the germline V gene.

This clonotype has a count of ten or more. V and J are TRBV11-2 and TRBJ2-5; tentative D call: TRBD2 (5 bases). Per the germline V gene, CDR1 is SGHAT and CDR2 is FQNNGV. This CDR3 is 15 amino acids long. The V end was cut by 5 bases, the J end by 4 bases, with 17 bases between. The CDR3 DNA reads as TGTGCCAGCAGCCCCCTCCGACTACTACCAGAGACCCAGTACTTC. This translates into CASSPLRLLPETQYF.

This clonotype occurred a few times. The V call is TRBV12-5, the J call TRBJ2-6; TRBD1 is a possible D gene (6 bases). CDR1 LGHNT and CDR2 FRNRAP come from the germline V gene. CDR3 length equals 16 residues. V was shortened by 4 bases and J by 0 bases, with 10 bases between the two germline ends. The CDR3 sequence is CASGSQGFSGANVLTF. DNA of the CDR3: TGTGCTAGTGGTTCCCAGGGGTTCTCTGGGGCCAACGTCCTGACTTTC.

Regarding this clonotype: A junction end diverges from the germline sequence, so it may reflect a read error. This rearrangement joins TRBV18 to TRBJ2-7; unclear D gene. Germline assignment: CDR1 KGHSH and CDR2 LQKENI. The CDR3 spans 12 residues. CDR3 in amino acids: CASSPPSHEQYF. DNA of the CDR3: TGTGCCAGCTCACCACCCTCCCACGAGCAGTACTTC.

This clonotype occurred a few times. The chain combines TRBV9 with TRBJ2-3; 14 bases match TRBD2. V was clipped by 4 bases and J by 0 bases; unmatched bases: 10. The CDR3 has 19 amino acids. CDR1 is SGDLS, CDR2 YYNGEE, per germline. For the CDR3, the DNA is TGTGCCAGCAGCAATCCGGGACTAGCGGGAGAGCATAGCACAGATACGCAGTATTTT. Protein: CASSNPGLAGEHSTDTQYF.

The V and J genes are TRBV14 and TRBJ2-7; TRBD2 agrees at 9 bases. Losses at the gene ends were 2 bases for V and 6 bases for J; bases not matched to a gene: 8. This CDR3 is built from 15 residues. Germline V gene data show CDR1 as SGHDN and CDR2 as FVKESK. The CDR3 bases are TGTGCCAGCAGCCAACTGGGCGGGAGGGGGTCCGAGCAGTACTTC. Its protein is CASSQLGGRGSEQYF.

This clonotype was observed at least ten times. The chain uses TRBV2 and TRBJ2-3, with TRBD2 as a possible D gene (6 bases). Trimming cost V 10 bases and J 1 base, with 12 bases left between them. The CDR3 runs to 13 residues. Germline CDR1 is SNHLY and CDR2 is FYNNEI. CDR3: CATFSGRTDTQYF. CDR3 nucleotides: TGTGCCACCTTTAGCGGCCGCACAGATACGCAGTATTTT.